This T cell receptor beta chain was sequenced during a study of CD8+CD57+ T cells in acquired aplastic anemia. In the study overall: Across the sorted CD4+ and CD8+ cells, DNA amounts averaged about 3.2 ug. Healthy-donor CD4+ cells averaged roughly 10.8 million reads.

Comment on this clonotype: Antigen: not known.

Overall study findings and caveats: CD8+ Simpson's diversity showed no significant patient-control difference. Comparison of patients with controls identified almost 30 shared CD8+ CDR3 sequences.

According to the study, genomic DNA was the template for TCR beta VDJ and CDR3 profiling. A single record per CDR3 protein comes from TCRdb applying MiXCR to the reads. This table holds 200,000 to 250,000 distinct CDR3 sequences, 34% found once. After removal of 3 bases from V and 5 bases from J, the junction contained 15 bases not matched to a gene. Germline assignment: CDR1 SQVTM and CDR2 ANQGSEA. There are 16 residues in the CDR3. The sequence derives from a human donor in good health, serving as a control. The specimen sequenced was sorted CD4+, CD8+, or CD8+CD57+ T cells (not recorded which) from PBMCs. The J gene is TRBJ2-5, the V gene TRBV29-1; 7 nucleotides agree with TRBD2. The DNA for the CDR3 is TGCAGCGTTGACCGAGGGGATAGCGGGTATGGGGAGACCCAGTACTTC. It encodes CSVDRGDSGYGETQYF.